This T cell receptor beta chain was sequenced during a study of T cells after yellow fever vaccination. Study-level background: Some fractions had low cell numbers, and these were prepared with SMART-Seq v4 Ultra Low Input.

Study-wide results and limits: Researchers cautioned that FACS-sorted repertoires could harbor abundant clonotypes contaminating from the bulk population.

This CDR3 contains 11 residues. Germline values: CDR1 DFQATT, CDR2 SNEGSKA (reference sequence). V lost 3 bases, J lost 5 bases, and 5 bases lay in between. As for this clonotype: Its antigen is not known.

TCRdb recomputed calls from the 5' RACE reads with MiXCR, one row per CDR3 protein. The data show some 300,000 distinct CDR3 sequences, around 10% seen once. V is TRBV20-1 and J is TRBJ2-1; D gene unclear. The receptor was isolated from a man between 18 and 35 years old who received the YFV17D yellow fever vaccine. Sequenced here: CD4+ T cells sorted from PBMCs, sampled 45 days after the yellow fever booster vaccination. The CDR3 DNA follows: TGCAGTGCTAGGGCCGACAATGAGCAGTTCTTC. Protein product: CSARADNEQFF.